The 5 T cell receptor beta chains below come from one sample, sequenced in a study of cytomegalovirus exposure and HLA in healthy donors. TCRdb's copy holds only in-frame clones and misses some; the assay was immunoSEQ multiplex PCR. The sample contains about 400,000 clones, around 86% of which appear only once. Sample: PBMCs. Receptors were obtained from a woman under 30 in good health and CMV-seronegative.

The chain uses TRBV30 and TRBJ1-2; D call uncertain. Trimming removed 1 base from V and 3 bases from J, with 12 bases in between. The CDR3 runs 14 residues. CDR1 and CDR2 (germline): GTSNPN, SVGIG (reference sequence). For the CDR3, the DNA is TGTGCCTGGAGTGGGGTGAGGAGGGACTATGGCTACACCTTC. This codes for CAWSGVRRDYGYTF.

The V call is TRBV20-1, the J call TRBJ1-2, with no clear D. The length of the CDR3 is 11 residues. Trimming took 6 bases from V and 5 from J, leaving 10 bases between them. Germline V CDR1 and CDR2: DFQATT, SNEGSKA (reference sequence). This CDR3 reads CSAPSGYGYTF. CDR3 nucleotide sequence: TGCAGTGCCCCGAGCGGTTATGGCTACACCTTC.

The chain uses TRBV6-1 and TRBJ1-5; 11 bases match TRBD1. Germline lookup yields CDR1 MNHNS and CDR2 SASEGT. V shed 5 bases, J shed 6 bases, and the junction held 3 bases outside the gene matches. The CDR3 has 14 residues. Here the CDR3 reads CASSQGTGGQPQHF. CDR3 sequence (DNA): TGTGCCAGCAGTCAAGGGACAGGGGGTCAGCCCCAGCATTTT.

The chain recombines TRBV10-1 with TRBJ1-5; weak D call: TRBD1 (5 bases). V gave up 3 bases and J gave up 0 bases, with 6 bases separating them. There are 14 residues in the CDR3. The germline V gene encodes CDR1 WNHNN and CDR2 SYGVQD (reference sequence). DNA of the CDR3: TGCGCCAGCAGTGACAGGGTTAGCAATCAGCCCCAGCATTTT. This translates into CASSDRVSNQPQHF.

The J gene is TRBJ2-7, the V gene TRBV5-6; possibly TRBD1 for D (6 bases). The V gene's germline CDR1 is SGHDT and CDR2 YYEEEE. V gave up 4 bases and J gave up 2 bases, with 10 bases separating them. The CDR3 has 13 amino acids. This CDR3 is CASSRTETYEQYF. In nucleotides, the CDR3 is TGTGCCAGCAGCAGGACAGAAACCTACGAGCAGTACTTC.